This T cell receptor (beta chain) was recorded in a study of beta chain features in type 1 diabetes. Study in general: Age, gender, cell numbers and subset yield matched between patients and controls.

The germline V and J ends were trimmed by 6 bases and 0 bases, with 14 bases remaining between them. The germline gives CDR1 SGHTA, CDR2 FQGNSA. The CDR3 is 15 amino acids. It was via CD45RO/CCR7/CD25/CD127/CD95/CD27 that CD4+ naive, central memory, regulatory and stem cell-like memory cells were sorted. About this clone: Its specificity is not known.

The study, taken as a whole, reports: For type 1 diabetes patients, VDJ junctions showed fewer insertions and more deletions. Whether TCRB rearrangement is influenced by HLA type went unresolved here. Moderate but significant shortening of TCRB CDR3s was recorded in all four CD4+ subsets from Type 1 diabetes patients.

Sequenced material consisted of expressed TCRB transcripts (all of the isolated RNA was reverse transcribed). Some clones are missing from TCRdb's copy, which holds only in-frame ones; the method was immunoSEQ multiplex PCR. The table includes around 50,000 clones, roughly 48% detected once. The chain combines TRBV7-2 with TRBJ1-2; D remains unclear. Specimen: stem cell memory CD4+ T cells from blood. This receptor was identified in a man younger than 40 with type 1 diabetes. The CDR3 spells CASRPPGETNYGYTF. The CDR3 DNA sequence: TGTGCCAGCAGGCCTCCCGGTGAAACTAACTATGGCTACACCTTC.